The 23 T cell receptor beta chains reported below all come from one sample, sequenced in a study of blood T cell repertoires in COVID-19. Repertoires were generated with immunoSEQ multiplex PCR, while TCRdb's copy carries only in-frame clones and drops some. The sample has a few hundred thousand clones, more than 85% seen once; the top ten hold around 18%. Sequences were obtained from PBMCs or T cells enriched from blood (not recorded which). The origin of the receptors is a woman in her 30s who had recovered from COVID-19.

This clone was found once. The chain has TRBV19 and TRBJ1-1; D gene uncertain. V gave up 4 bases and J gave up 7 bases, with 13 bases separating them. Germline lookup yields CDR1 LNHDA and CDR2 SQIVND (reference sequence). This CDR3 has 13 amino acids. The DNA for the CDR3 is TGTGCCAGTAGTAGTTTAGGTGGAGGTGAAGCTTTCTTT. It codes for CASSSLGGGEAFF.

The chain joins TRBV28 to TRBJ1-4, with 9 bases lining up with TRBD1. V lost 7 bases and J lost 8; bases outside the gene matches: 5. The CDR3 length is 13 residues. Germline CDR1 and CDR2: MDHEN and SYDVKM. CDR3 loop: CASKTGGKEKLFF. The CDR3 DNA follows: TGTGCCAGCAAGACAGGGGGTAAGGAAAAACTGTTTTTT.

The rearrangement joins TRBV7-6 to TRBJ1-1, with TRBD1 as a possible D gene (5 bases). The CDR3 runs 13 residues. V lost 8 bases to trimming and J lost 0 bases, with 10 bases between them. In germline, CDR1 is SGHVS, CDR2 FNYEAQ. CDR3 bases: TGTGCCAGCGGCAGGGCTCTGAACACTGAAGCTTTCTTT. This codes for CASGRALNTEAFF.

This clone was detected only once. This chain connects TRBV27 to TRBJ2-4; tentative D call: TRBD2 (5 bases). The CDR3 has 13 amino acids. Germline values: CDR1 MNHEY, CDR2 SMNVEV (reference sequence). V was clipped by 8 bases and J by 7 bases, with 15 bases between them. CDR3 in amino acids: CASRHGGENIQYF. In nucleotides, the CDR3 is TGTGCCAGCCGCCACGGAGGTGAGAACATTCAGTACTTC.

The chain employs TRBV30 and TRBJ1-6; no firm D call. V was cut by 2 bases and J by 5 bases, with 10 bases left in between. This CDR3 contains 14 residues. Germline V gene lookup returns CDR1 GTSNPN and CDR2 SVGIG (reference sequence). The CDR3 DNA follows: TGTGCCTGGAGTAAGTGGAGCCATAATTCACCCCTCCACTTT. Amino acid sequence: CAWSKWSHNSPLHF.

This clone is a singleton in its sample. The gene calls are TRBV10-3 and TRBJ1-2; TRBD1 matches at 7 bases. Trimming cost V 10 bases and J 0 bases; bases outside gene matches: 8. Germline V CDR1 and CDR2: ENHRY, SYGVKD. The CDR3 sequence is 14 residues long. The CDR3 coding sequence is TGTGCCACCACTCGGGACAGTCCTAACTATGGCTACACCTTC. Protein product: CATTRDSPNYGYTF.

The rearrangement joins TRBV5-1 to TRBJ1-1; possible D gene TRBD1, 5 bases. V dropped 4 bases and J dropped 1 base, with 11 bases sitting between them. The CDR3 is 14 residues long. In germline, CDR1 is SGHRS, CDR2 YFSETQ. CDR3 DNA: TGCGCCAGCAGCACCGGGACTTCGAACACTGAAGCTTTCTTT. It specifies CASSTGTSNTEAFF.

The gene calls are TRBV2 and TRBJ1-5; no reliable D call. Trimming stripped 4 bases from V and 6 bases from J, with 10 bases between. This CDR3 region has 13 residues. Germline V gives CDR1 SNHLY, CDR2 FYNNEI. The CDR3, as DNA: TGTGCCAGCAGTGCCCGGGTCGGTCAGCCCCAGCATTTT. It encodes CASSARVGQPQHF.

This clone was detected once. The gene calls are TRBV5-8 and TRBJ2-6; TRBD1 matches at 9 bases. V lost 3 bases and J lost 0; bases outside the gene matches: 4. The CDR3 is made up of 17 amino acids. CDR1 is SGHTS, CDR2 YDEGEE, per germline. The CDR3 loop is CASSSGQGISGANVLTF. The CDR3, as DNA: TGTGCCAGCAGCTCGGGACAGGGCATCTCTGGGGCCAACGTCCTGACTTTC.

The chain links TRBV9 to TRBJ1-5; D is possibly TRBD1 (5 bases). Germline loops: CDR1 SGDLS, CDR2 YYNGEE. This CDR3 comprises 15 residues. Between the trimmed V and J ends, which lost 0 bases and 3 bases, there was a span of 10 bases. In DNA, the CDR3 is TGTGCCAGCAGCGTAGGACAGCGTATCAATCAGCCCCAGCATTTT. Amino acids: CASSVGQRINQPQHF.

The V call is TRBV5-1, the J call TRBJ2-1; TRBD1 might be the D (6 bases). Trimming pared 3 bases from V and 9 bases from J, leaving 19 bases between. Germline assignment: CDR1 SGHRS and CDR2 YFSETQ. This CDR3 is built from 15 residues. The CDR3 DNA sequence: TGCGCCAGCAGCTCAACTCCGACCCGAGGGGGTGAGCAGTTCTTC. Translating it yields CASSSTPTRGGEQFF.

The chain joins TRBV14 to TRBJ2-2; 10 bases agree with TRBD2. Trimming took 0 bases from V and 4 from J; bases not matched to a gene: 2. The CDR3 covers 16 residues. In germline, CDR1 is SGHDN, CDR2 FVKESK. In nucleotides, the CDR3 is TGTGCCAGCAGCCAAGAGATAGCGGGGGGCACCGGGGAGCTGTTTTTT. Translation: CASSQEIAGGTGELFF.

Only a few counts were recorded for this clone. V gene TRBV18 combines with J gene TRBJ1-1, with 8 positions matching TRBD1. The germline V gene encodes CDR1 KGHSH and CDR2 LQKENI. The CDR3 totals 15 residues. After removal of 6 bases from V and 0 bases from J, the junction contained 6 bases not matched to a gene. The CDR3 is CASSPTGELNTEAFF. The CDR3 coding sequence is TGTGCCAGCTCCCCGACAGGGGAATTGAACACTGAAGCTTTCTTT.

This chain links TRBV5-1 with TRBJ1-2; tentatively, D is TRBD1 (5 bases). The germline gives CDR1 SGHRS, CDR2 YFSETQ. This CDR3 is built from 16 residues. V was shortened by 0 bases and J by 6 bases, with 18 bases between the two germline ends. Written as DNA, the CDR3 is TGCGCCAGCAGCTTGGGATCGGCGGGGGTGAGGGATGGCTACACCTTC. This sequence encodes CASSLGSAGVRDGYTF.

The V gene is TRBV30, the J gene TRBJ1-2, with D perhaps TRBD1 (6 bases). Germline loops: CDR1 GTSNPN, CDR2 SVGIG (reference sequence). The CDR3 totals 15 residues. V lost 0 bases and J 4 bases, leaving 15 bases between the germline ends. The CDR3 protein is CAWSVLGGRSYGYTF. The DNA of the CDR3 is TGTGCCTGGAGTGTACTCGGGGGGCGCTCCTATGGCTACACCTTC.

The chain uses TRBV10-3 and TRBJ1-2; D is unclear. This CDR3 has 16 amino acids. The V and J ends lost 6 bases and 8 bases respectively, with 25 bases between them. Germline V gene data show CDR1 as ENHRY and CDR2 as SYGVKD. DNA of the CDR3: TGTGCCATCAGAGAACCTCTTATGGGGAGTTTAGGAGGCTACACCTTC. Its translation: CAIREPLMGSLGGYTF.

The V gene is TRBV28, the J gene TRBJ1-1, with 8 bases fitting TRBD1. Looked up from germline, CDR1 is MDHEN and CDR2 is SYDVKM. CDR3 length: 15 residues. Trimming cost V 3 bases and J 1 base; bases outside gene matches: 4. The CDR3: CASSLSRGRNTEAFF. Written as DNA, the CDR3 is TGTGCCAGCAGTTTGTCCAGGGGGCGGAACACTGAAGCTTTCTTT.

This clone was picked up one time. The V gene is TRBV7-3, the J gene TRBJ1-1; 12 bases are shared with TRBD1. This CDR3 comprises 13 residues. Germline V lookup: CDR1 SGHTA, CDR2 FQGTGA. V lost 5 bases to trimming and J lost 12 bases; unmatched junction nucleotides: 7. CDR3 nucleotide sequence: TGTGCCAGCAGCCCCGGGACAGGGGGCAAAACTTTCTTT. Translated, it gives CASSPGTGGKTFF.

In nucleotides, the CDR3 is TGTGCCAGCACGGACTCTCCACGGGAGCAGTACTTC. As protein: CASTDSPREQYF. The rearrangement joins TRBV28 to TRBJ2-7; possibly TRBD2 for D (5 bases). Germline CDR1 is MDHEN and CDR2 is SYDVKM. CDR3 length: 12 residues. The V and J ends lost 7 bases and 7 bases respectively, with 14 bases between them.

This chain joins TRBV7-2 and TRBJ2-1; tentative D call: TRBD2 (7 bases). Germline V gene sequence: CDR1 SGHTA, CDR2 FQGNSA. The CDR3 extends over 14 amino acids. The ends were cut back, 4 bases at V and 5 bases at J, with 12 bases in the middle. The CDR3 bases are TGTGCCAGCAGCTACGGGGGGCTGGACAATGAGCAGTTCTTC. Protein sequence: CASSYGGLDNEQFF.

The CDR3 region has the DNA TGTGCCAGCAGCCAAGATCCTTGGTACCAGAATAATTCACCCCTCCACTTT. Its translation is CASSQDPWYQNNSPLHF. The rearrangement uses TRBV4-2 and TRBJ1-6; D call uncertain. V lost 0 bases, J lost 5 bases, and 14 bases lay in between. Germline lookup yields CDR1 LGHNA and CDR2 YNFKEQ. There are 17 residues in the CDR3.

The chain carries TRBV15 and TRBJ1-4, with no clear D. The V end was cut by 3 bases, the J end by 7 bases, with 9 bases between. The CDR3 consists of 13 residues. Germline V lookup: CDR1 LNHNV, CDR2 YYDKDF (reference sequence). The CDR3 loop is CATSRPGSEKLFF. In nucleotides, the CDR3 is TGTGCCACCAGCAGGCCTGGGAGTGAAAAACTGTTTTTT.

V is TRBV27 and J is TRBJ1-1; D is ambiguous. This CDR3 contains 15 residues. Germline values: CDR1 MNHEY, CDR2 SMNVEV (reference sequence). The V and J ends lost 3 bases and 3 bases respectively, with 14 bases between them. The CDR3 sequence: CASSLTLTDYTEAFF. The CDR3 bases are TGTGCCAGCAGTTTGACCTTGACTGACTACACTGAAGCTTTCTTT.